The 12 T cell receptor beta chains below all came from one sample that was sequenced in a study of blood T cell repertoires in COVID-19. Some clones are missing from TCRdb's copy, which holds only in-frame ones; the method was immunoSEQ multiplex PCR. The table records about 180,000 clones, around 80% of them present only once. The sequenced material came from peripheral blood. Every receptor here comes from a man between 65 and 85 years old with active or convalescent COVID-19.

The rearrangement uses TRBV29-1 and TRBJ1-5; possible D gene TRBD1, 5 bases. Trimming shortened V by 5 bases and J by 2 bases, and 10 bases separated the two germline ends. CDR1 SQVTM and CDR2 ANQGSEA come from the germline V gene. The CDR3 consists of 13 residues. The CDR3 loop is CSVTDSRNQPQHF. CDR3 nucleotide sequence: TGCAGCGTTACAGACAGCCGCAATCAGCCCCAGCATTTT.

Only a few counts were recorded for this clone. The chain links TRBV19 to TRBJ1-5; TRBD1 is a possible D gene (6 bases). V lost 4 bases and J 2 bases, leaving 12 bases between the germline ends. The germline V gene encodes CDR1 LNHDA and CDR2 SQIVND (reference sequence). This CDR3 spans 15 amino acids. The CDR3 coding sequence is TGTGCCAGTAGTACAGGGGTATACGGCAATCAGCCCCAGCATTTT. As protein: CASSTGVYGNQPQHF.

The J gene is TRBJ1-5, the V gene TRBV27; D not certain. Trimming pared 10 bases from V and 0 bases from J, leaving 16 bases between. Germline CDR1 reads MNHEY; CDR2 reads SMNVEV (reference sequence). This CDR3 contains 15 residues. The CDR3 sequence is CATNAVGFSNQPQHF. The DNA for the CDR3 is TGTGCCACCAATGCCGTCGGGTTTAGCAATCAGCCCCAGCATTTT.

The chain is built from TRBV7-2 and TRBJ1-3; unclear D gene. The germline V gene has CDR1 SGHTA and CDR2 FQGNSA. V was pared by 5 bases and J by 0 bases, with 11 bases between. This CDR3 contains 15 residues. The CDR3 here is CASSPQQDSGNTIYF. The DNA for the CDR3 is TGTGCCAGCAGCCCACAGCAAGACTCTGGAAACACCATATATTTT.

The chain combines TRBV27 with TRBJ1-1, with D tentatively TRBD1 (6 bases). This CDR3 is built from 13 residues. V was clipped by 6 bases and J by 5 bases, with 13 bases between them. Germline CDR1 MNHEY, CDR2 SMNVEV (reference sequence). CDR3 region: CASRTGFDTEAFF. The CDR3 DNA sequence: TGTGCCAGCAGGACAGGATTTGATACTGAAGCTTTCTTT.

The chain combines TRBV9 with TRBJ1-1; D possibly corresponds to TRBD1 (5 bases). CDR1 and CDR2 (germline): SGDLS, YYNGEE. Trimming cost V 5 bases and J 0 bases, with 14 bases left between them. The CDR3 loop spans 15 amino acids. The CDR3 protein is CASSVGEGMNTEAFF. DNA of the CDR3: TGTGCCAGCAGTGTGGGGGAGGGGATGAACACTGAAGCTTTCTTT. Looking up the rest from reference TRBV9 and TRBJ1-1 gives the full variable domain: DSGVTQTPKHLITATGQRVTLRCSPRSGDLSVYWYQQSLDQGLQFLIQYYNGEERAKGNILERFSAQQFPDLHSELNLSSLELGDSALYFCASSVGEGMNTEAFFGQGTRLTVV.

The DNA of the CDR3 is TGTGCCAGTAGCAAGCGGGGGACAAACACCGGGGAGCTGTTTTTT. Amino acid sequence: CASSKRGTNTGELFF. The rearrangement joins TRBV19 to TRBJ2-2; 8 bases align to TRBD2. The V gene end was trimmed by 6 bases and the J gene end by 2 bases; junction bases not matched to a gene: 5. Germline CDR1 and CDR2: LNHDA and SQIVND (reference sequence). There are 15 residues in the CDR3. Drawing the rest from reference TRBV19 and TRBJ2-2, the complete variable domain is DGGITQSPKYLFRKEGQNVTLSCEQNLNHDAMYWYRQDPGQGLRLIYYSQIVNDFQKGDIAEGYSVSREKKESFPLTVTSAQKNPTAFYLCASSKRGTNTGELFFGEGSRLTVL.

The chain employs TRBV3-1 (or the pseudogene TRBV3-2) and TRBJ2-7; D unresolved. CDR1 LGHDT and CDR2 YNNKEL come from the germline V gene (reference sequence). V was trimmed by 1 base and J by 3 bases, leaving 16 bases between them. The CDR3 has 16 residues. The CDR3: CASSQGQARRYYEQYF. CDR3 coding DNA: TGTGCCAGCAGCCAAGGCCAGGCAAGGCGATACTACGAGCAGTACTTC.

The V call is TRBV30, the J call TRBJ2-7; a weak D match, TRBD1 (5 bases). The ends were cut back, 0 bases at V and 5 bases at J, with 5 bases in the middle. This CDR3 contains 11 residues. CDR1 is GTSNPN, CDR2 SVGIG, per germline (reference sequence). CDR3 sequence reads: CAWSVGDEQYF. The CDR3 DNA sequence: TGTGCCTGGAGTGTAGGGGACGAGCAGTACTTC.

This clone was seen more than once but under ten times. The chain has TRBV5-5 and TRBJ2-5; weak D call: TRBD1 (5 bases). The V end lost 4 bases, the J end lost 5 bases, and 21 bases lay between the germline ends. From germline, CDR1 is SGHKS and CDR2 YYEKEE (reference sequence). The CDR3 runs to 16 residues. This CDR3 is CASSPTGVGAIETQYF. The CDR3 DNA reads as TGTGCCAGCAGCCCTACCGGCGTAGGGGCCATTGAGACCCAGTACTTC.

The chain has TRBV6-5 and TRBJ1-5; maybe TRBD1 (6 bases). This CDR3 is built from 15 residues. V was clipped by 6 bases and J by 1 base, with 13 bases between them. Per the germline V gene, CDR1 is MNHEY and CDR2 is SVGAGI. CDR3 nucleotides: TGTGCCAGCAGGGGGGGGCGAGCCAGCAATCAGCCCCAGCATTTT. Translation gives CASRGGRASNQPQHF.

The chain is built from TRBV4-1 and TRBJ1-2; TRBD1 matches 9 bases. The CDR3 consists of 14 residues. J lost 7 bases, V lost 1 base, and 4 bases had no gene match. Looked up from germline, CDR1 is MGHRA and CDR2 is YSYEKL. The CDR3: CASSQAGTGSGYTF. The CDR3, as DNA: TGCGCCAGCAGCCAAGCGGGGACAGGGTCTGGCTACACCTTC.